This T cell receptor (beta chain) was found in a study of T cell responses to AZD1222 COVID-19 vaccine. The CDR3 consists of 17 residues. Trimming pared 3 bases from V and 0 bases from J, leaving 15 bases between. Germline CDR1 is LGHNA and CDR2 is YNFKEQ. Note on this clone: The antigen remains undetermined.

Findings and caveats of the study: The study found Spike-specific TCR breadth and depth rose after two AZD1222 doses. CD4 TCRs covered the whole spike, strongest at regions 160-218 and 743-854. The sample set comprised mostly white British donors with more females, and clonal diversity was possibly underestimated. Nearly half of spike-specific TCRs reportedly target unmutated variant regions.

Here immunoSEQ multiplex PCR was the method, and the copy in TCRdb shows in-frame clones only, minus some. The repertoire holds 150,000 to 200,000 clones, with approximately 95% as singletons. V usage is TRBV4-2 and J usage is TRBJ2-1, with D maybe TRBD1 (6 bases). Source: peripheral blood, taken on day 0 of AZD1222 vaccination. The source of this sequence is an adult in good health. The CDR3 DNA is TGTGCCAGCAGCCAGAAAACGGGACAAAGCTCCTACAATGAGCAGTTCTTC. It yields the protein CASSQKTGQSSYNEQFF.